This T cell receptor beta chain was recorded in a study of T cells in Graves' hyperthyroidism and ophthalmopathy. Looking at the study overall: The authors collected peripheral blood at initial diagnosis, before any treatment.

This clonotype was detected many times. Its antigen is not known. Study outcomes and limitations: Onset of ophthalmopathy came a median approximately 6.5 months after the model predicted it.

RNA transcripts served as the template for amplifying TCR beta CDR3 regions. With the HTBI primer set, the TCR CDR3 went through a first round of RT-PCR. TCRdb reprocessed the multiplex PCR reads via MiXCR and lists one record per CDR3 protein. This table has roughly 660,000 distinct CDR3 sequences, 15% to 20% appearing once. Absence of ophthalmopathy progression within 18 months defined stable Graves' hyperthyroidism. Orbital computed tomography, thyroid ultrasound, serum thyroxine and TRAb, and clinical symptoms together informed the diagnoses. The material sequenced was blood. This TCR was sampled from a man aged 45-60 years with Graves' hyperthyroidism.

CDR3 sequence: CASSVAPGLDEQYF. The CDR3 DNA reads as TGTGCCAGCAGCGTAGCCCCGGGACTAGACGAGCAGTACTTC. The chain has TRBV9 and TRBJ2-7, with 8 bases fitting TRBD2. Per germline, CDR1 SGDLS and CDR2 YYNGEE. V lost 0 bases and J lost 5; bases outside the gene matches: 4. CDR3 size: 14 residues.